The next 15 T cell receptor beta chains were all read from a single sample in a study of blood T cell repertoires in COVID-19. Clones were sequenced by immunoSEQ multiplex PCR, and TCRdb holds only the in-frame ones, with some missing. The sample contains around 200,000 clones, around 80% of which appear only once. Sequenced input: peripheral blood. These receptors were collected from a woman aged 45-65 years with acute or convalescent COVID-19.

V is TRBV11-3 and J is TRBJ2-3; D is ambiguous. This CDR3 spans 15 amino acids. V was shortened by 1 base and J by 5 bases, with 13 bases between the two germline ends. Germline-derived CDR1 and CDR2 are SGHNT and YENEEA. CDR3 bases: TGTGCCAGCAGCTTAGGATTATTACGGGTAGATACGCAGTATTTT. This translates into CASSLGLLRVDTQYF.

The rearrangement joins TRBV7-9 to TRBJ1-2, with 9 bases aligning to TRBD1. V was clipped by 4 bases and J by 4 bases; unmatched bases: 4. This CDR3 spans 14 amino acids. Germline CDR1 is SEHNR and CDR2 is FQNEAQ (reference sequence). The CDR3 is CASSYGQGSYGYTF. As DNA, the CDR3 is TGTGCCAGCAGCTACGGACAGGGGTCCTATGGCTACACCTTC.

This chain connects TRBV5-1 to TRBJ2-5; possible D gene TRBD2, 6 bases. From germline, CDR1 is SGHRS and CDR2 YFSETQ. V was cut by 2 bases and J by 2 bases, with 16 bases left in between. This CDR3 region has 16 residues. The CDR3 DNA follows: TGCGCCAGCAGCTTCTTTATTGGCGGGATACAAGAGACCCAGTACTTC. Its translation is CASSFFIGGIQETQYF.

The chain links TRBV11-2 to TRBJ2-2; 9 bases align to TRBD2. Germline CDR1 is SGHAT and CDR2 is FQNNGV. The CDR3 loop spans 15 amino acids. Germline trimming cut 4 bases from V and 5 bases from J; bases unmatched to any gene: 5. CDR3 bases: TGTGCCAGCAGCTCGCTAGCGGGAAAGACCGGGGAGCTGTTTTTT. Its translation: CASSSLAGKTGELFF.

For this clone: In the same sample, other DNA sequences code for this CDR3. The chain joins TRBV5-1 to TRBJ1-3; D unclear. The germline CDR1 and CDR2 sequences are SGHRS and YFSETQ. V gave up 0 bases and J gave up 2 bases, with 6 bases separating them. The CDR3 consists of 14 residues. CDR3 coding DNA: TGCGCCAGCAGCTTGGGAGTGGCTGGAAACACCATATATTTT. Its translation: CASSLGVAGNTIYF.

The V call is TRBV30, the J call TRBJ1-2; possibly TRBD1 for D (6 bases). CDR1 is GTSNPN and CDR2 is SVGIG in the germline V gene (reference sequence). The length of the CDR3 is 13 residues. V was clipped by 0 bases and J by 6 bases, with 11 bases between them. DNA for the CDR3: TGTGCCTGGAGTGTATCGGACAGAGATGGCTACACCTTC. This codes for CAWSVSDRDGYTF.

The chain has TRBV29-1 and TRBJ2-5; possibly TRBD2 for D (7 bases). The germline V and J ends were trimmed by 6 bases and 5 bases, with 19 bases remaining between them. This CDR3 has 14 amino acids. The germline gives CDR1 SQVTM, CDR2 ANQGSEA. This CDR3 reads CSVGGGGRSETQYF. The CDR3 DNA reads as TGCAGCGTAGGGGGAGGGGGGAGGAGTGAGACCCAGTACTTC.

The rearrangement links TRBV10-3 to TRBJ1-2; D is unresolved. V lost 2 bases to trimming and J lost 7 bases, with 14 bases between them. The CDR3 is 14 residues long. The germline CDR1 and CDR2 sequences are ENHRY and SYGVKD. For the CDR3, the DNA is TGTGCCATCAGTGAGGATTTGGGAGGAGGTGGCTACACCTTC. Translated, it gives CAISEDLGGGGYTF.

The V gene is TRBV12-3 or TRBV12-4, the J gene TRBJ2-2; D is ambiguous. The CDR3 covers 13 residues. V gave up 2 bases and J gave up 6 bases, with 7 bases separating them. CDR3 nucleotide sequence: TGTGCCAGCAGTTTATACAGCTCCGGGGAGCTGTTTTTT. The encoded protein is CASSLYSSGELFF.

Only a few counts were recorded for this clone. The chain carries TRBV19 and TRBJ1-1; maybe TRBD1 (6 bases). The germline CDR1 and CDR2 sequences are LNHDA and SQIVND (reference sequence). The CDR3 extends over 18 amino acids. V was shortened by 2 bases and J by 4 bases, with 23 bases between the two germline ends. CDR3: CASSISALGGGALTEAFF. Written as DNA, the CDR3 is TGTGCCAGTAGTATATCCGCCCTGGGGGGGGGCGCGCTCACTGAAGCTTTCTTT.

A single count supports this clone. The chain recombines TRBV15 with TRBJ1-2, with D tentatively TRBD1 (6 bases). The CDR3 runs 14 residues. CDR1 and CDR2 (germline): LNHNV, YYDKDF (reference sequence). V lost 4 bases, J lost 4 bases, and 13 bases lay in between. The CDR3 DNA sequence: TGTGCCACCAGCAACAGGGAGATAAGCTATGGCTACACCTTC. Translated, it gives CATSNREISYGYTF.

The CDR3 reads CASSDSGTGKAEAFF. The DNA of the CDR3 is TGTGCCAGCAGTGATTCCGGGACAGGGAAGGCTGAAGCTTTCTTT. The V gene is TRBV6-1, the J gene TRBJ1-1; TRBD1 aligns across 9 bases. Trimming took 3 bases from V and 6 from J; bases not matched to a gene: 8. Per germline, CDR1 MNHNS and CDR2 SASEGT. CDR3 length: 15 amino acids.

This sequence joins TRBV12-3 or TRBV12-4 and TRBJ2-1; D remains ambiguous. This CDR3 region has 12 residues. V was clipped by 6 bases and J by 6 bases, with 9 bases between them. CDR3 nucleotide sequence: TGTGCCAGCAGCCCGGAGAGCAATGAGCAGTTCTTC. Amino acids: CASSPESNEQFF.

The chain joins TRBV10-3 to TRBJ2-3; possibly TRBD2 for D (5 bases). The CDR3 totals 17 residues. Germline CDR1 and CDR2: ENHRY and SYGVKD. V lost 3 bases and J 3 bases, leaving 19 bases between the germline ends. This CDR3 reads CAISDWVGAMSTDTQYF. The DNA for the CDR3 is TGTGCCATCAGTGACTGGGTGGGAGCGATGTCTACAGATACGCAGTATTTT.

The rearrangement links TRBV10-1 to TRBJ2-3; D is possibly TRBD2 (6 bases). The ends were cut back, 3 bases at V and 6 bases at J, with 10 bases in the middle. Looked up from germline, CDR1 is WNHNN and CDR2 is SYGVQD (reference sequence). This CDR3 contains 13 residues. The CDR3 spells CASSESLADTQYF. CDR3 DNA sequence: TGCGCCAGCAGTGAATCGCTAGCGGATACGCAGTATTTT.